The clone carrying this T cell receptor (beta chain) rates as medium-sized. The CDR3 covers 14 residues. The ends lost 7 bases at V and 7 bases at J; junction bases unmatched: 10. Germline V gene lookup returns CDR1 SGDLS and CDR2 YYNGEE. Naive CD4+ T cells were purified with Tregs depleted by CD25. Constant-region reverse primers amplified full-length variable regions, followed by semi-nested Nested Universal Primer A PCR. TCRdb re-derived calls from the 5' RACE reads in MiXCR, one entry per CDR3 protein. The top ten hold less than 4% of the sample, which has approximately 31,000 distinct CDR3 sequences, 26% seen once.

The chain carries TRBV9 and TRBJ2-2; 7 bases map to TRBD2. The TCR comes from a female donor with breast cancer. Sequences were obtained from naive CD4+ T cells sorted from a lymph node. The subset was: naive CD4+ T cells, CD4+CD45RA+CD25-. CDR3 DNA: TGTGCCAGCGCGGGAGCGATTGATAGCGGGGAGCTGTTTTTT. Amino acid sequence: CASAGAIDSGELFF.